This TCR beta chain is drawn from a study of cytomegalovirus exposure and HLA in healthy donors. The study, taken as a whole, reports: A link between a missense DCLRE1C variant and TCR beta V- and J-gene trimming emerged from a later analysis. Reports indicate that TCR beta sequences accurately predicted the HLA-A and HLA-B alleles of most subjects.

As to this clone: Its target is not known.

13 Jbeta primers and 60 Vbeta primers were used for the PCR. TCRdb keeps only in-frame clones here, not all; method: immunoSEQ multiplex PCR. The profile covers 79,000 or so clones, with 73% appearing a single time and roughly a sixth taken by the ten largest. Trimming pared 3 bases from V and 2 bases from J, leaving 14 bases between. The V gene's germline CDR1 is MNHNS and CDR2 SASEGT. CDR3 size: 16 residues. This rearrangement joins TRBV6-1 to TRBJ1-5, with TRBD1 as a possible D gene (6 bases). The clonotype comes from a middle-aged woman in good health and CMV-seropositive. Sequencing input: PBMCs. As DNA, the CDR3 is TGTGCCAGCAGTGATCAATACAGGGTTGGCAATCAGCCCCAGCATTTT. Protein sequence: CASSDQYRVGNQPQHF.